The present T cell receptor (beta chain) was sequenced within a study of OX40 agonist ivuxolimab in advanced cancers. The table came from immunoSEQ multiplex PCR; TCRdb's copy has only in-frame clones and leaves some out. The data hold about 58,000 clones, with 88% observed a single time. The V end was cut by 3 bases, the J end by 6 bases, with 4 bases between. The CDR3 runs 11 residues. Germline CDR1 SGHAT, CDR2 FQNNGV. The chain employs TRBV11-2 and TRBJ2-3; D ambiguous. This material consisted of CD4+ or CD8+ T cells sorted from blood, taken in a trial of the OX40 agonist ivuxolimab. The sequence came from an adult with an advanced solid tumor such as melanoma, head and neck, liver or kidney cancer. The CDR3 loop is CASSLWDTQYF. The CDR3 coding sequence is TGTGCCAGCAGCTTGTGGGATACGCAGTATTTT.